Reported below is one T cell receptor beta chain. Its specificity is unknown. Only in-frame clones appear in the TCRdb table, and some are missing; sequencing was by immunoSEQ multiplex PCR. The profile shows about 98,000 clones, more than 75% of them singletons. The CDR3 spans 16 residues. The junction had 7 bases not matched to a gene; V was cut back by 0 bases and J by 6 bases. Germline V lookup: CDR1 SGHTA, CDR2 FQGNSA. The data originate from a study of radiotherapy plus CTLA-4 blockade in lung cancer. Study-wide results and caveats: Researchers report tumor-derived TCR clones expanding in blood after radiotherapy plus ipilimumab.

The source is a human donor with non-small cell lung cancer who had a partial response to radiotherapy plus ipilimumab. The chain carries TRBV7-2 and TRBJ2-5; TRBD2 matches at 10 bases. This specimen consisted of peripheral blood, obtained from a patient treated with radiotherapy plus ipilimumab. The CDR3 loop is CASSLASTSGTQTQYF. The CDR3 DNA is TGTGCCAGCAGCTTAGCTTCCACTAGCGGGACGCAGACCCAGTACTTC.